The source of this T cell receptor beta chain is a study of blood T cells in healthy people across ages. Together with a sample-barcoded 5' primer, a J-beta primer mix was included in a second PCR lasting about 7 to 11 cycles. TCRdb reprocessed the 5' RACE reads via MiXCR and lists one record per CDR3 protein. This table holds 1.4 million or so distinct CDR3 sequences, approximately 43% found once. Study results and caveats: Naive CD4+ cell counts and diversity both ran higher in long-lived than in aged donors. Getting older went along with TCR beta diversity per million T cells dropping roughly linearly. It was found that TCR beta diversity correlated strongly with the percentage of naive T cells.

Roughly 10 milliliters of peripheral blood were drawn from each donor. The CDR3 sequence is 14 residues long. CDR1 and CDR2 from the germline V gene are DFQATT and SNEGSKA (reference sequence). Of note for this clonotype: Its antigen remains unidentified. At one boundary the junction diverges from the germline segment, which might be a read error.

Source material: blood. The V and J genes are TRBV20-1 and TRBJ2-1; D not certain. The TCR was taken from a woman under 30 in good health. The CDR3 region has the DNA TGCAGTGTTAGAGATCGGCCGGCTCACAATGAGCAGTTCTTC. Translation: CSVRDRPAHNEQFF.